This T cell receptor beta chain is from a study of T cell repertoires in cytomegalovirus infection. This clonotype was seen at least ten times. The antigen is not known. TCRdb redid the calling of the reads with MiXCR, one entry per CDR3 protein. Among 680,000 or so distinct CDR3 sequences listed, roughly 35% were seen once. CDR1 is SGHVS, CDR2 FNYEAQ, per germline. Trimming left V 5 bases short and J 3 bases short, with 14 bases between. The CDR3 runs 14 residues. Points from the study as a whole: The cumulative frequency of public TCR beta families identified carriers of CMV plus the relevant HLA. HLA-C-restricted CMV-specific TCR beta clonotypes prevailed in the ex vivo response.

The material sequenced was PBMCs. The sequence was obtained from a human donor in good health (CMV status not recorded). Some clones in this sample may be carry-over from other donors' samples. J is TRBJ2-7 and V is TRBV7-6; a weak D match, TRBD2 (6 bases). Written as DNA, the CDR3 is TGTGCCAGCAGCCTACGGACGGACTACTACGAGCAGTACTTC. Encoded protein: CASSLRTDYYEQYF. Full variable domain (remainder filled in from reference TRBV7-6 and TRBJ2-7): GAGVSQSPRYKVTKRGQDVALRCDPISGHVSLYWYRQALGQGPEFLTYFNYEAQQDKSGLPNDRFSAERPEGSISTLTIQRTEQRDSAMYRCASSLRTDYYEQYFGPGTRLTVT.